The clone carrying this T cell receptor (beta chain) showed up just once. Isolated RNA was reverse transcribed into cDNA used as the sequencing template. The repertoire was sequenced with immunoSEQ multiplex PCR; TCRdb's copy has only in-frame clones and lacks some. The sample has over 90,000 clones, about nine tenths seen once; the top ten hold 11%. V gave up 3 bases and J gave up 0 bases, with 9 bases separating them. Germline V gene sequence: CDR1 KGHSH, CDR2 LQKENI. The CDR3 has 15 amino acids. These data come from a study of CD8+ T cells in alopecia areata. Overall study: Administration of oral tofacitinib to treated patients was at 5 to 10 mg twice daily.

Treatment given: oral pan-JAK inhibitor, 5-10 mg twice daily. The sample consisted of CD8+ T cells sorted from blood, taken around week 34, from a patient treated with tofacitinib. The chain joins TRBV18 to TRBJ1-3; D is perhaps TRBD1 (5 bases). This clonotype was obtained from a human donor with alopecia areata. The CDR3 here is CASSPSRDSGNTIYF. CDR3 DNA: TGTGCCAGCTCACCGTCCAGGGACTCTGGAAACACCATATATTTT. Full variable domain (remainder filled in from reference TRBV18 and TRBJ1-3): NAGVMQNPRHLVRRRGQEARLRCSPMKGHSHVYWYRQLPEEGLKFMVYLQKENIIDESGMPKERFSAEFPKEGPSILRIQQVVRGDSAAYFCASSPSRDSGNTIYFGEGSWLTVV.